This T cell receptor beta chain was sequenced during a study of shared clonotypes between healthy human individuals. Germline V gene data show CDR1 as SGDLS and CDR2 as YYNGEE. With V trimmed by 3 bases and J by 2 bases, 13 bases remained unmatched. The CDR3 sequence is 20 residues long. A 200 ng quantity of DNA, about 30,000 T cell genomes, went into the sorted-subset replicate PCRs. Authors' data handling: Filtering differed for immunoSEQ, which gave only junction sequences without quality scores. TCRdb keeps only in-frame clones here, not all; method: immunoSEQ multiplex PCR. V and J calls and clone size are given by that table; D and trimming were obtained from the DNA. The sample lists about 680,000 clones, 92% seen once, with roughly 22% in the top ten. Naive-designated CD8 cells lacked CD45RO, were positively enriched for CCR7, and omitted terminally differentiated effector memory CD45RA+ cells. Adult donors, all healthy and HIV-negative, had no recent acute infections or vaccinations.

Material: naive CD8+ T cells sorted from blood. The chain couples TRBV9 to TRBJ2-6, with 11 bases fitting TRBD2. This clonotype was sampled from a man aged 25 to 40 in good health. The CDR3 here is CASSGALAGGPDPGANVLTF. As DNA, the CDR3 is TGTGCCAGCAGCGGGGCTTTAGCGGGAGGGCCGGACCCTGGGGCCAACGTCCTGACTTTC. The whole variable domain, remainder taken from reference TRBV9 and TRBJ2-6, is DSGVTQTPKHLITATGQRVTLRCSPRSGDLSVYWYQQSLDQGLQFLIQYYNGEERAKGNILERFSAQQFPDLHSELNLSSLELGDSALYFCASSGALAGGPDPGANVLTFGAGSRLTVL.